Presented here are 31 T cell receptor beta chains from one specimen sequenced in a study. Each CDR3 protein is one row after TCRdb ran MiXCR on the RT-PCR reads. Here the sample spans almost 700,000 distinct CDR3 sequences, 12% to 15% being singletons. The sample comprised memory CD4+ T cells from blood. The source is a female donor in good health, serving as a healthy control.

The chain carries TRBV7-2 and TRBJ2-7; D is perhaps TRBD2 (5 bases). Trimming took off 1 base at V and 4 bases at J, with 14 bases between the two ends. The CDR3 totals 15 residues. Per the germline V gene, CDR1 is SGHTA and CDR2 is FQGNSA. This CDR3 is CASSLGASPEYEQYF. The CDR3 DNA sequence: TGTGCCAGCAGCTTAGGGGCTAGCCCGGAGTACGAGCAGTACTTC.

This clonotype has at least ten counts. The chain uses TRBV5-1 and TRBJ2-7; TRBD2 is a possible D gene (5 bases). This CDR3 has 14 amino acids. Germline CDR1 reads SGHRS; CDR2 reads YFSETQ. Between the trimmed V and J ends, which lost 1 base and 6 bases, there was a span of 14 bases. The CDR3 reads CASSLFASRAEQYF. The DNA of the CDR3 is TGCGCCAGCAGCTTGTTCGCTAGCCGCGCCGAGCAGTACTTC.

There are many counts of this clonotype. The chain carries TRBV6-5 and TRBJ1-1; the D gene is possibly TRBD1 (6 bases). V was pared by 11 bases and J by 4 bases, with 17 bases between. This CDR3 region has 13 residues. CDR1 and CDR2 (germline): MNHEY, SVGAGI. Here the CDR3 DNA reads TGTGCCGGACAGAGGGTTCTGCCCACTGAAGCTTTCTTT. Its translation is CAGQRVLPTEAFF.

This clonotype was counted a few times. This chain joins TRBV27 and TRBJ2-5; maybe TRBD2 (5 bases). This CDR3 comprises 12 residues. The germline gives CDR1 MNHEY, CDR2 SMNVEV (reference sequence). The CDR3 DNA follows: TGTGAGTTTGGAGGATTCCAGGTGACCCAGTACTTC. Amino acid sequence: CEFGGFQVTQYF.

This clonotype was picked up many times. The chain is built from TRBV4-1 and TRBJ2-7, with 7 bases aligning to TRBD2. J was trimmed by 2 bases and V by 2 bases; bases with no gene match: 15. Germline-derived CDR1 and CDR2 are MGHRA and YSYEKL. This CDR3 has 18 amino acids. This CDR3 reads CASSQSWASSGTTYEQYF. The CDR3 region has the DNA TGCGCCAGCAGCCAATCTTGGGCATCAAGCGGGACCACCTACGAGCAGTACTTC.

The chain employs TRBV29-1 and TRBJ2-1; D may be TRBD1 (5 bases). From germline, CDR1 is SQVTM and CDR2 ANQGSEA. The CDR3 has 14 residues. The V and J ends lost 5 bases and 1 base respectively, with 12 bases between them. The CDR3 bases are TGCAGCGTTCCCCAGGGTGGGTCCTACAATGAGCAGTTCTTC. It is translated as CSVPQGGSYNEQFF.

The chain joins TRBV4-1 to TRBJ2-3, with 8 positions matching TRBD1. The CDR3 runs 16 residues. CDR1 is MGHRA, CDR2 YSYEKL, per germline. Trimming cost V 2 bases and J 3 bases; bases outside gene matches: 7. CDR3 DNA: TGCGCCAGCAGCCAAAGGGGGACAGGTGGTACAGATACGCAGTATTTT. It specifies CASSQRGTGGTDTQYF.

This clonotype occurred many times. This chain joins TRBV12-3 or TRBV12-4 and TRBJ2-7; a possible D gene is TRBD2 (6 bases). The CDR3 is 13 amino acids. The ends were cut back, 1 base at V and 5 bases at J, with 9 bases in the middle. The CDR3 protein is CASSLVEGNEQYF. Written as DNA, the CDR3 is TGTGCCAGCAGTTTAGTGGAGGGAAACGAGCAGTACTTC.

The table lists this clonotype with many counts. The V call is TRBV7-2, the J call TRBJ1-2; D is unclear. Trimming removed 5 bases at V and 2 bases at J, with 9 bases between. CDR1 is SGHTA and CDR2 is FQGNSA in the germline V gene. The CDR3 extends over 13 amino acids. The chain's CDR3 is CASSRTVNYGYTF. The CDR3 nucleotides are TGTGCCAGCAGCCGCACAGTGAACTATGGCTACACCTTC.

The chain couples TRBV5-1 to TRBJ2-5, with TRBD1 as a possible D gene (6 bases). Germline CDR1 and CDR2: SGHRS and YFSETQ. The CDR3 spans 16 residues. V gave up 0 bases and J gave up 2 bases, with 14 bases separating them. CDR3: CASSLASGAPQETQYF. The CDR3 DNA reads as TGCGCCAGCAGCTTGGCATCAGGGGCCCCTCAAGAGACCCAGTACTTC.

This clonotype was recorded a few times. This chain links TRBV29-1 with TRBJ1-4; the D is unclear. Germline-derived CDR1 and CDR2 are SQVTM and ANQGSEA. CDR3 length equals 12 residues. V lost 3 bases and J lost 8, with 10 bases in between. CDR3 in amino acids: CSVDGVGEKLFF. CDR3 DNA: TGCAGCGTTGATGGGGTTGGAGAAAAACTGTTTTTT.

The sample holds a few counts of this clonotype. The chain carries TRBV11-2 and TRBJ2-2; 12 nucleotides align to TRBD1. From germline, CDR1 is SGHAT and CDR2 FQNNGV. V dropped 6 bases and J dropped 7; count of bases not matched to a gene: 3. The CDR3 runs to 14 residues. As DNA, the CDR3 is TGTGCCAGCAGGGGACAGGGGGCTGTCGGGGAGCTGTTTTTT. Encoded protein: CASRGQGAVGELFF.

There are many counts of this clonotype. The J gene is TRBJ2-3, the V gene TRBV11-2, with TRBD2 matching 9 bases. Germline V gives CDR1 SGHAT, CDR2 FQNNGV. V lost 5 bases, J lost 3 bases, and 6 bases stayed unmatched. This CDR3 is built from 15 residues. The CDR3 loop is CASSRLAVWTDTQYF. CDR3 bases: TGTGCCAGCAGCCGACTAGCGGTGTGGACAGATACGCAGTATTTT.

This clonotype was counted a few times. This CDR3 reads CASSAHWTGEYQETQYF. The CDR3 nucleotides read TGTGCCAGCAGCGCACACTGGACAGGCGAGTACCAAGAGACCCAGTACTTC. This rearrangement joins TRBV9 to TRBJ2-5, with TRBD1 identical over 7 bases. The CDR3 runs 17 residues. The V segment lost 3 bases and the J segment 0 bases; nucleotides outside the gene matches: 11. Germline CDR1 is SGDLS and CDR2 is YYNGEE.

The rearrangement uses TRBV7-7 and TRBJ2-3; 10 bases are a match to TRBD2. The CDR3 runs to 15 residues. Germline-derived CDR1 and CDR2 are SSHAT and FNYEAQ (reference sequence). The CDR3 sequence: CASRAGTSVSDTQYF. The DNA of the CDR3 is TGTGCTAGCCGCGCCGGGACTAGCGTCTCAGATACGCAGTATTTT.

Points on this clonotype: A much more abundant neighbour one base away suggests this may be a read error. The gene calls are TRBV27 and TRBJ2-3; D remains unclear. Trimming removed 7 bases at V and 4 bases at J, with 15 bases between. The CDR3 runs to 14 residues. CDR1 and CDR2 from the germline V gene are MNHEY and SMNVEV (reference sequence). CDR3 in amino acids: CASTSPQYADTQYF. The CDR3, as DNA: TGTGCCAGCACCTCCCCACAGTACGCAGATACGCAGTATTTT.

V and J are TRBV20-1 and TRBJ1-3, with D possibly TRBD1 on 5 matching bases. With 5 bases removed from V and 5 bases from J, the gap between germline ends came to 13 bases. The CDR3 contains 13 residues. Germline loops: CDR1 DFQATT, CDR2 SNEGSKA (reference sequence). This CDR3 reads CSAPDKGRNTIYF. The DNA for the CDR3 is TGCAGTGCTCCTGACAAGGGGCGAAACACCATATATTTT.

This clonotype has more than one count but fewer than ten. The V and J genes are TRBV28 and TRBJ2-7; possibly TRBD2 for D (6 bases). Germline V gene sequence: CDR1 MDHEN, CDR2 SYDVKM. V was trimmed by 5 bases and J by 5 bases, leaving 19 bases between them. This CDR3 is 15 amino acids long. CDR3 in amino acids: CASSTQAGGLHEQYF. Written as DNA, the CDR3 is TGTGCCAGCAGTACTCAAGCGGGTGGCCTTCACGAGCAGTACTTC.

The chain recombines TRBV20-1 with TRBJ2-3; the D is unclear. This CDR3 is built from 13 residues. Germline V gives CDR1 DFQATT, CDR2 SNEGSKA (reference sequence). V lost 5 bases and J lost 0, with 9 bases in between. The chain's CDR3 is CSAWPTSTDTQYF. The CDR3 bases are TGCAGTGCTTGGCCGACTAGCACAGATACGCAGTATTTT.

The chain links TRBV5-1 to TRBJ1-4, with TRBD1 matching 10 bases. Germline V gene data show CDR1 as SGHRS and CDR2 as YFSETQ. V trimming: 0 bases; J trimming: 8 bases; junction bases outside the gene matches: 4. The CDR3 extends over 15 amino acids. CDR3 nucleotides: TGCGCCAGCAGCTTGGCCGGGACAGGGGAGGAAAAACTGTTTTTT. Protein product: CASSLAGTGEEKLFF.

The rearrangement links TRBV18 to TRBJ2-3; 9 nucleotides agree with TRBD2. CDR1 and CDR2 (germline): KGHSH, LQKENI. Germline trimming cut 0 bases from V and 3 bases from J; bases unmatched to any gene: 4. The CDR3 is 16 amino acids. In DNA form, the CDR3 reads TGTGCCAGCTCACCACCGAATAGCGGGAGTACAGATACGCAGTATTTT. Residues: CASSPPNSGSTDTQYF.

The chain couples TRBV5-1 to TRBJ2-3; 7 nucleotides line up with TRBD2. Germline V CDR1 and CDR2: SGHRS, YFSETQ. V shed 4 bases, J shed 6 bases, and the junction held 8 bases outside the gene matches. The CDR3 sequence is 14 residues long. The CDR3 region has the DNA TGCGCCAGCAGCAGTCAAGGGCGGGAGGATACGCAGTATTTT. Encoded protein: CASSSQGREDTQYF.

The genes are TRBV2 and TRBJ1-1, with 10 positions matching TRBD1. The CDR3 contains 15 residues. In germline, CDR1 is SNHLY, CDR2 FYNNEI. V lost 4 bases to trimming and J lost 4 bases; unmatched junction nucleotides: 6. CDR3 DNA: TGTGCCAGCAGTGGGGGACAGGGGTGGGTCACTGAAGCTTTCTTT. Its protein product is CASSGGQGWVTEAFF.

Many counts were recorded for this clonotype. The chain carries TRBV27 and TRBJ1-5; D is perhaps TRBD1 (5 bases). This CDR3 has 17 residues. Trimming cost V 6 bases and J 0 bases, with 18 bases left between them. In germline, CDR1 is MNHEY, CDR2 SMNVEV (reference sequence). CDR3 sequence: CASRPGSLIDSNQPQHF. Written as DNA, the CDR3 is TGTGCCAGCAGGCCAGGGTCTCTAATTGATAGCAATCAGCCCCAGCATTTT.

This clonotype has more than one count but fewer than ten. The CDR3 DNA sequence: TGTGCCAGCAGTTACAGGGGGGTCGAAAACATTCAGTACTTC. Its translation is CASSYRGVENIQYF. The chain is built from TRBV6-5 and TRBJ2-4; D tentatively fits TRBD1 or TRBD2 (6 bases each). This CDR3 is built from 14 residues. V lost 2 bases and J lost 5, with 10 bases in between. The germline V gene encodes CDR1 MNHEY and CDR2 SVGAGI.

This clonotype has at least ten counts. The genes are TRBV5-5 and TRBJ2-5, with TRBD1 as a possible D gene (7 bases). Germline assignment: CDR1 SGHKS and CDR2 YYEKEE (reference sequence). V lost 3 bases to trimming and J lost 5 bases, with 11 bases between them. CDR3 size: 13 residues. CDR3 residues: CASSSGGSETQYF. For the CDR3, the DNA is TGTGCCAGCAGCTCAGGGGGGAGTGAGACCCAGTACTTC.

This clonotype showed up many times. The chain couples TRBV7-2 to TRBJ2-3; D ambiguous. V gave up 6 bases and J gave up 5 bases, with 9 bases separating them. Germline V gives CDR1 SGHTA, CDR2 FQGNSA. This CDR3 is 12 amino acids long. The chain's CDR3 is CASSRWIDTQYF. CDR3 DNA sequence: TGTGCCAGCAGTCGTTGGATAGATACGCAGTATTTT. The full variable domain, rest sourced from reference TRBV7-2 and TRBJ2-3, is GAGVSQSPSNKVTEKGKDVELRCDPISGHTALYWYRQSLGQGLEFLIYFQGNSAPDKSGLPSDRFSAERTGGSVSTLTIQRTQQEDSAVYLCASSRWIDTQYFGPGTRLTVL.

This clonotype was detected a few times. This chain links TRBV20-1 with TRBJ2-1; 11 positions agree with TRBD2. From germline, CDR1 is DFQATT and CDR2 SNEGSKA (reference sequence). Trimming at V came to 5 bases and at J to 4 bases, leaving 4 bases not matched to a gene. The CDR3 contains 14 residues. The CDR3 here is CSASSSGRYNEQFF. In DNA form, the CDR3 reads TGCAGTGCTTCGTCTAGCGGGAGGTACAATGAGCAGTTCTTC.

This clonotype appeared a few times. This chain uses TRBV28 with TRBJ2-1, with D unresolved. The CDR3 is made up of 12 amino acids. Germline V gives CDR1 MDHEN, CDR2 SYDVKM. V lost 2 bases to trimming and J lost 9 bases, with 8 bases between them. The CDR3 region has the DNA TGTGCCAGCAGTTTAGCTTTGGGTGAGCAGTTCTTC. Amino acid sequence: CASSLALGEQFF.

The rearrangement uses TRBV6-6 and TRBJ1-6; D is uncertain. The CDR3 runs 14 residues. The V end lost 4 bases, the J end lost 9 bases, and 13 bases lay between the germline ends. Germline V CDR1 and CDR2: MNHNY, SVGAGI (reference sequence). Here the CDR3 reads CASSLVERSSPLHF. The CDR3 DNA reads as TGTGCCAGCAGTTTGGTCGAACGGAGTTCACCCCTCCACTTT.

The rearrangement uses TRBV20-1 and TRBJ2-7; D is tentatively TRBD1 or TRBD2 (5 bases each). Germline assignment: CDR1 DFQATT and CDR2 SNEGSKA (reference sequence). V was shortened by 8 bases and J by 6 bases, with 17 bases between the two germline ends. This CDR3 spans 12 amino acids. CDR3: CSIPGPHGEQYF. The CDR3 nucleotides are TGCAGTATTCCGGGACCCCACGGCGAGCAGTACTTC.